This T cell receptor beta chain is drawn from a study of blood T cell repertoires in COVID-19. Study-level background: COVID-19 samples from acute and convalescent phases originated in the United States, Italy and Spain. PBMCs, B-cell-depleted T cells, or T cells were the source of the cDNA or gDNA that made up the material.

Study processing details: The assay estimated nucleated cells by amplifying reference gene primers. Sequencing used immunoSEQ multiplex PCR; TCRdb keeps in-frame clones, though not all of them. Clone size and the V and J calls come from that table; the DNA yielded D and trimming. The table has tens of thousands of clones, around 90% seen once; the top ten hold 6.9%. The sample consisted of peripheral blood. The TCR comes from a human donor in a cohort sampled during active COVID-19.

CDR3 DNA sequence: TGCGCCAGCACCCAAGGAGGGGTGCAATCACCCCTCCACTTT. Protein: CASTQGGVQSPLHF. The chain links TRBV5-1 to TRBJ1-6, with a possible D match to TRBD1 (5 bases). Between the trimmed V and J ends, which lost 6 bases and 10 bases, there was a span of 17 bases. The CDR3 length is 14 residues. The germline gives CDR1 SGHRS, CDR2 YFSETQ. Using reference TRBV5-1 and TRBJ1-6 for the parts outside the CDR3, the full variable domain is KAGVTQTPRYLIKTRGQQVTLSCSPISGHRSVSWYQQTPGQGLQFLFEYFSETQRNKGNFPGRFSGRQFSNSRSEMNVSTLELGDSALYLCASTQGGVQSPLHFGNGTRLTVT.